These T cell receptor beta chains were read from a single sample in a study of T cell changes during pregnancy in multiple sclerosis. Method: immunoSEQ multiplex PCR; TCRdb's copy keeps in-frame clones and lacks some. This sample has tens of thousands of clones, with about 88% found just once. The sequences come from CD4+ T cells from peripheral blood mononuclear cells, collected in the first trimester of pregnancy. The origin of the receptors is a female donor with multiple sclerosis, enrolled in a pregnancy study. Each CDR3 is given with its conserved first and last residue. A D gene is named only where the DNA matches it firmly. Size is stated for part of the rows, as once, few or many counts, or as a class when the clone is expanded.

clone_size	v_call	d_call	j_call	cdr3_aa	cdr3_nt
once	TRBV19	TRBD1	TRBJ2-7	CASRSPGQGAYEQYF	TGTGCCAGTCGCTCCCCGGGACAGGGGGCATACGAGCAGTACTTC
.	TRBV27	.	TRBJ1-2	CASSLATGYGYTF	TGTGCCAGCAGTTTAGCGACAGGCTATGGCTACACCTTC
.	TRBV19	.	TRBJ2-7	CASSTDRGYYEQYF	TGTGCCAGTAGTACGGACAGAGGCTATTACGAGCAGTACTTC
.	TRBV5-4	TRBD2	TRBJ2-1	CASSLPGLAMGNEQFF	TGTGCCAGCAGCTTGCCTGGACTAGCGATGGGCAATGAGCAGTTCTTC
few	TRBV4-1	TRBD2	TRBJ2-3	CASSLAGSTDTQYF	TGCGCCAGCAGTCTAGCGGGGAGCACAGATACGCAGTATTTT
.	TRBV19	TRBD1	TRBJ1-4	CASSIGTGRATNEKLFF	TGTGCCAGTAGTATCGGGACAGGTCGAGCAACTAATGAAAAACTGTTTTTT
.	TRBV11-2	.	TRBJ2-2	CASSLNPGAGELFF	TGTGCCAGCAGCTTGAACCCAGGGGCCGGGGAGCTGTTTTTT
once	TRBV18	.	TRBJ1-2	CASSPEAGGSAYGYTF	TGTGCCAGCTCACCGGAGGCGGGGGGCAGCGCCTATGGCTACACCTTC
.	TRBV28	.	TRBJ2-5	CATGLPGKTQYF	TGTGCCACGGGACTCCCGGGGAAGACCCAGTACTTC
.	TRBV19	TRBD1	TRBJ1-4	CASRRGPTNEKLFF	TGTGCCAGTCGCAGGGGGCCCACTAATGAAAAACTGTTTTTT
.	TRBV30	.	TRBJ1-4	CAWSVQVRGKLFF	TGTGCCTGGAGTGTACAGGTTAGGGGAAAACTGTTTTTT
.	TRBV6-6	TRBD1	TRBJ1-1	CASSVPGQHNTEAFF	TGTGCCAGCAGTGTCCCGGGACAGCATAACACTGAAGCTTTCTTT
.	TRBV29-1	.	TRBJ1-3	CSVSFTTSSSGNTIYF	TGCAGCGTGTCTTTCACGACTTCGAGCTCTGGAAACACCATATATTTT
.	TRBV5-4	TRBD1	TRBJ1-1	CASSLRQGGNTEAFF	TGTGCCAGCAGCCTTCGACAGGGTGGGAACACTGAAGCTTTCTTT
.	TRBV19	.	TRBJ1-5	CASRSRGRSNQPQHF	TGTGCCAGTAGAAGTCGGGGGAGGAGCAATCAGCCCCAGCATTTT
.	TRBV2	.	TRBJ2-7	CARARGVSYEQYF	TGTGCCAGGGCCAGGGGGGTATCCTACGAGCAGTACTTC
.	TRBV30	TRBD2	TRBJ2-7	CACTNLISGLSYEQYF	TGTGCCTGTACCAATCTTATTAGCGGGCTTTCCTACGAGCAGTACTTC
.	TRBV27	TRBD1	TRBJ2-5	CASRPTRDRGRMKRETQYF	TGTGCCAGCAGACCAACCCGGGACAGGGGGCGCATGAAACGAGAGACCCAGTACTTC
few	TRBV6-5	.	TRBJ2-5	CAIQKTQYF	TGTGCCATTCAGAAGACCCAGTACTTC
.	TRBV30	.	TRBJ1-2	CAWSGTRHSNYGYTF	TGTGCCTGGAGTGGGACTCGCCACTCTAACTATGGCTACACCTTC
.	TRBV28	.	TRBJ1-2	CASSFSGTRNYGYTF	TGTGCCAGCAGTTTCTCAGGGACAAGAAACTATGGCTACACCTTC